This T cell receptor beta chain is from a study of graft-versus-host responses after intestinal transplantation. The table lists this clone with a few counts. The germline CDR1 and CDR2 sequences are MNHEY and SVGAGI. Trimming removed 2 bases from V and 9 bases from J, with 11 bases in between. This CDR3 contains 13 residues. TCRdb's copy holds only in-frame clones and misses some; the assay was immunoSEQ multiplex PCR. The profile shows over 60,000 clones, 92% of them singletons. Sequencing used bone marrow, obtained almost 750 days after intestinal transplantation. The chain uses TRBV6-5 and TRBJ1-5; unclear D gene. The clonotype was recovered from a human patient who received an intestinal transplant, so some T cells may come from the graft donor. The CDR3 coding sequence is TGTGCCAGCAGTTACACCGGTGGCGGGCCCCAGCATTTT. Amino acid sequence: CASSYTGGGPQHF.